One sample yielded the 6 T cell receptor beta chains listed below, sequenced in a study of T cells in women clearing cervical HPV infection. The table came from immunoSEQ multiplex PCR; TCRdb's copy has only in-frame clones and leaves some out. This listing includes about 35,000 clones. The specimen was blood buffy coat. These receptors came from a woman aged 18 to 75 with a cervical HPV16 infection that either progressed to CIN3+ or cleared (not recorded which).

As for this clone: Read coverage stops 3 residues before the CDR3 terminus; the germline J gene supplies the remainder. V is TRBV5-6 and J is TRBJ2-7; D may be TRBD1 (6 bases). There are 15 residues in the CDR3. Germline assignment: CDR1 SGHDT and CDR2 YYEEEE. Deletions cut 4 bases from V and 0 bases from J, with 14 bases between. The part of the CDR3 DNA that was read is TGTGCCAGCAGCGAAATCCGGGACATCTCCTACGAG. It specifies CASSEIRDISYE. The full CDR3 is CASSEIRDISYEQYF.

With regard to this clone: The read is 3 residues too short to cover the CDR3 end, so that end is filled in from the germline J gene. The chain is built from TRBV7-8 and TRBJ2-2; TRBD1 agrees at 8 bases. CDR1 is SGHVS and CDR2 is FQNEAQ in the germline V gene. The CDR3 has 16 amino acids. V trimming: 6 bases; J trimming: 3 bases; junction bases outside the gene matches: 9. The CDR3 sequence is CASRDRAGKDTGELFF. CDR3 bases read: TGTGCCAGCAGGGACAGGGCGGGAAAGGACACCGGGGAG.

A note on this clone: The CDR3 extends 3 residues past the end of the read, so its final part is completed from the germline J gene. The chain links TRBV5-6 to TRBJ2-1; unclear D gene. The V gene lost 1 base and the J gene lost 3 bases, with 8 bases spanning the gap. Germline lookup yields CDR1 SGHDT and CDR2 YYEEEE. This CDR3 has 14 residues. The sequenced CDR3 bases are TGTGCCAGCAGCTTGAACGCGAACTACAATGAG. Protein sequence: CASSLNANYNE. The whole CDR3 region reads CASSLNANYNEQFF.

About this clone: The CDR3 end falls 3 residues outside the read, so it is completed with the germline J gene. This chain connects TRBV2 to TRBJ2-3; 7 bases are shared with TRBD1. The length of the CDR3 is 19 residues. CDR1 and CDR2 (germline): SNHLY, FYNNEI. Trimming removed 2 bases from V and 0 bases from J; junction bases left unmatched: 14. CDR3 amino acids: CASSEWDSAPATSTDTQYF. Partial CDR3 DNA: TGTGCCAGCAGTGAATGGGACAGTGCGCCGGCGACTAGCACAGATACG.

As to this clone: The missing CDR3 end, 3 residues past where the read stops, is filled in from the germline J gene. The chain has TRBV4-2 and TRBJ1-6; D is ambiguous. V was pared by 1 base and J by 10 bases, with 8 bases between. Germline CDR1 LGHNA, CDR2 YNFKEQ. This CDR3 region has 13 residues. The CDR3 sequence: CASSQVIGSPLHF. Incomplete CDR3 DNA: TGTGCCAGCAGCCAAGTAATAGGGTCACCC.

On this clone itself: The read stops 3 residues short of the end of the CDR3; the missing end is completed from the germline J gene. The V gene is TRBV5-1, the J gene TRBJ2-6; 7 nucleotides line up with TRBD1. Germline CDR1 and CDR2: SGHRS and YFSETQ. The CDR3 has 18 amino acids. J lost 0 bases, V lost 3 bases, and 9 bases had no gene match. The covered CDR3 bases are TGCGCCAGCAGCTCGGCTGGTCGACAGGGCTCTGGGGCCAACGTC. Translated: CASSSAGRQGSGANV. The entire CDR3 protein reads CASSSAGRQGSGANVLTF.